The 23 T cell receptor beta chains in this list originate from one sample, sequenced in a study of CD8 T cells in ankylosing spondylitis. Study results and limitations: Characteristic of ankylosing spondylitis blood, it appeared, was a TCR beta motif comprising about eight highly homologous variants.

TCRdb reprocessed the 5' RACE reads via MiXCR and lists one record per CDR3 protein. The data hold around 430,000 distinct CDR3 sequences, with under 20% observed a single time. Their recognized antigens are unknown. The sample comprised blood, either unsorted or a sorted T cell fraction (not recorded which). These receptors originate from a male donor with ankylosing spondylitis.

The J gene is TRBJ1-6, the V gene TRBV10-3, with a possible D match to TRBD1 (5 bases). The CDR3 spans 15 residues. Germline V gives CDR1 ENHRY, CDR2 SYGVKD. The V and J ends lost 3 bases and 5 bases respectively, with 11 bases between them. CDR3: CAISDRGTDNSPLHF. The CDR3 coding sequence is TGTGCCATCAGTGACCGTGGGACCGATAATTCACCCCTCCACTTT.

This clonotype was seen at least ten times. CDR3 in amino acids: CASSLEGQSGNTIYF. Here the CDR3 DNA reads TGCGCCAGCAGCTTAGAGGGACAGAGTGGAAACACCATATATTTT. The chain has TRBV5-1 and TRBJ1-3; TRBD1 aligns across 7 bases. Germline CDR1 and CDR2: SGHRS and YFSETQ. Losses at the gene ends were 2 bases for V and 3 bases for J; bases not matched to a gene: 5. This CDR3 has 15 amino acids.

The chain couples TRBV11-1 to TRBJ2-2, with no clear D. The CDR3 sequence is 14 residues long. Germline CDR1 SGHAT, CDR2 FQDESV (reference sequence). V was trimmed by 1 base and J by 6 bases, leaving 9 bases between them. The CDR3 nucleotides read TGTGCCAGCAGCTTAGTTATGGGTGCCGGGGAGCTGTTTTTT. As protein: CASSLVMGAGELFF.

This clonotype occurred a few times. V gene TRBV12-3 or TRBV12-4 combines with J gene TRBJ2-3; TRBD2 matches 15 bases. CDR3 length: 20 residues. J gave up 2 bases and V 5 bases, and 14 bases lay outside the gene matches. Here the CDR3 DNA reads TGTGCCAGCAGTCACACCTCTCCAGGGACTAGCGGGAGGCCCACAGATACGCAGTATTTT. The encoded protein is CASSHTSPGTSGRPTDTQYF.

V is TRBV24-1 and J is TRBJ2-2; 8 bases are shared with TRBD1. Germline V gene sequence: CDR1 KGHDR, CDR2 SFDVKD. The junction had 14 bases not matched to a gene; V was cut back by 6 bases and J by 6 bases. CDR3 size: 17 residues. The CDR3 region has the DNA TGTGCCACCAGTCTCTCGCAGGGGGCAATATTGTCCGGGGAGCTGTTTTTT. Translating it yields CATSLSQGAILSGELFF.

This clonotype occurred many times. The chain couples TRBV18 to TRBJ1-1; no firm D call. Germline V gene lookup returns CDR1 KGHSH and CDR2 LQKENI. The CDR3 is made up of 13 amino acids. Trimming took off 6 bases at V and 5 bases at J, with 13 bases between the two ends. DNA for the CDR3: TGTGCCAGCTCGGGGAGCGGGCAGACTGAAGCTTTCTTT. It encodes CASSGSGQTEAFF.

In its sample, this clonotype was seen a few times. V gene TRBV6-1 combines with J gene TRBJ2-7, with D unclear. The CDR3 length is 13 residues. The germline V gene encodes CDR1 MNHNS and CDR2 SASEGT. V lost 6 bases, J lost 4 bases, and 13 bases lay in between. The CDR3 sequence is CASSRRTGYEQYF. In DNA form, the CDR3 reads TGTGCCAGCAGCCGCAGAACGGGTTACGAGCAGTACTTC.

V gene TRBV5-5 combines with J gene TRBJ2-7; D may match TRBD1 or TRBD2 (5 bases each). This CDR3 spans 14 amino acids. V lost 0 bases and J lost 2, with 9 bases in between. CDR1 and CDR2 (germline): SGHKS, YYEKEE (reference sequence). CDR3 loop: CASSLALGAYEQYF. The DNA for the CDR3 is TGTGCCAGCAGCTTGGCCCTGGGGGCCTACGAGCAGTACTTC. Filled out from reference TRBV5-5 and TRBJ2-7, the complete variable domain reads DAGVTQSPTHLIKTRGQQVTLRCSPISGHKSVSWYQQVLGQGPQFIFQYYEKEERGRGNFPDRFSARQFPNYSSELNVNALLLGDSALYLCASSLALGAYEQYFGPGTRLTVT.

CDR3 in DNA: TGCGCCAGCAGCTTGGTGACGGGGGGTCACGAGCAGTACTTC. Its translation is CASSLVTGGHEQYF. The chain links TRBV5-1 to TRBJ2-7; 7 bases align to TRBD2. Germline CDR1 and CDR2: SGHRS and YFSETQ. V lost 0 bases and J lost 5; bases outside the gene matches: 5. The CDR3 contains 14 residues.

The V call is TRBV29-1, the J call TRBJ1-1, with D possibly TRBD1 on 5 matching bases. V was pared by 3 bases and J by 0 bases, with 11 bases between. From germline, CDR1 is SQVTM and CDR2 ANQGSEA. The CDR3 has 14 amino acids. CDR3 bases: TGCAGCGTTGAGTCGGAGGGGATGAACACTGAAGCTTTCTTT. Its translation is CSVESEGMNTEAFF.

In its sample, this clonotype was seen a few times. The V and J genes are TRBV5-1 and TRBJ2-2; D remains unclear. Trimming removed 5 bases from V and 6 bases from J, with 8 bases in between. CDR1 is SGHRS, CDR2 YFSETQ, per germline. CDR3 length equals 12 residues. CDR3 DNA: TGCGCCAGCAGTGAACCGGCCGGGGAGCTGTTTTTT. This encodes CASSEPAGELFF.

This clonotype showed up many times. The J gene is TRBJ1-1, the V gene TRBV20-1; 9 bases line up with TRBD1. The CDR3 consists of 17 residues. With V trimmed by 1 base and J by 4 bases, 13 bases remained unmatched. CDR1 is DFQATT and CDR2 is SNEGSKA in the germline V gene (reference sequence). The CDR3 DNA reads TGCAGTGCTAGAGGCGAGGGCCACAGGGGGCTTGGCACTGAAGCTTTCTTT. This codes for CSARGEGHRGLGTEAFF.

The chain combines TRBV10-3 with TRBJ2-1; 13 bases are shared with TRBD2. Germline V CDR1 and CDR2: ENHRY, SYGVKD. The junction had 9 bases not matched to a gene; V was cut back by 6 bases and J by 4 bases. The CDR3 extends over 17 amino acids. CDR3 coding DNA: TGTGCCATCAGACTAGCGGGGGGGCGAGTCTGGTACAATGAGCAGTTCTTC. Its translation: CAIRLAGGRVWYNEQFF.

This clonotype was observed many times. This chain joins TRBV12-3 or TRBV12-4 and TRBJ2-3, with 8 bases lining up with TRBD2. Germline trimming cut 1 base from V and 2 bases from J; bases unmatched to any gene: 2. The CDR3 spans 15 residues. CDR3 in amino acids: CASSLDGGDTDTQYF. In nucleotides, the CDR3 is TGTGCCAGCAGTTTAGACGGGGGGGACACAGATACGCAGTATTTT.

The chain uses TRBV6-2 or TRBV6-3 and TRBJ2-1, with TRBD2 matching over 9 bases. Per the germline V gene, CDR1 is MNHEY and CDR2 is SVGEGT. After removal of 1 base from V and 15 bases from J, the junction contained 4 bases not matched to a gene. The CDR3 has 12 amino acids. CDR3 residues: CASSYFGTSLFF. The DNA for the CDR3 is TGTGCCAGCAGTTACTTCGGGACTAGCCTGTTCTTC.

CDR3 amino acids: CASSLDADSPLHF. The CDR3 DNA follows: TGTGCCAGCAGCCTAGACGCGGATTCACCCCTCCACTTT. The chain uses TRBV7-9 and TRBJ1-6, with D hard to call. Germline V CDR1 and CDR2: SEHNR, FQNEAQ (reference sequence). The V end lost 5 bases, the J end lost 8 bases, and 10 bases lay between the germline ends. This CDR3 contains 13 residues.

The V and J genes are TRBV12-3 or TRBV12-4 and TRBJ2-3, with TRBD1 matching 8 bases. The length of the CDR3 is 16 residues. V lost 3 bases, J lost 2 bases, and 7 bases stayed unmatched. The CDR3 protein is CASSFGTGSFTDTQYF. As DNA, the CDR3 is TGTGCCAGCAGTTTTGGGACAGGTTCCTTCACAGATACGCAGTATTTT.

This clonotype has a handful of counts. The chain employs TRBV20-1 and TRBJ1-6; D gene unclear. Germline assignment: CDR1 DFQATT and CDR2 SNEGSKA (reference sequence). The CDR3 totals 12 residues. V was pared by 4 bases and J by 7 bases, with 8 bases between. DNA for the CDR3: TGCAGTGCTAACAGCCTAAATTCACCCCTCCACTTT. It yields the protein CSANSLNSPLHF.

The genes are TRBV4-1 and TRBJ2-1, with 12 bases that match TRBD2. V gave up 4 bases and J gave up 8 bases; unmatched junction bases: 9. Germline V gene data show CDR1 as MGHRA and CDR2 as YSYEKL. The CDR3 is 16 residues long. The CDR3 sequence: CASSLGLAGRVHEQFF. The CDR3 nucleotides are TGCGCCAGCAGCCTCGGACTAGCGGGACGAGTACATGAGCAGTTCTTC.

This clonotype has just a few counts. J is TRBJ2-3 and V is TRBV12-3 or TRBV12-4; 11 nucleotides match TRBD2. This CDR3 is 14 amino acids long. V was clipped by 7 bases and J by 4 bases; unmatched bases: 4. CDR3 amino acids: CASMELAGADTQYF. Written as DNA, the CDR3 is TGTGCCAGCATGGAACTAGCGGGGGCAGATACGCAGTATTTT.

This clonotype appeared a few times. This CDR3 is CASSKVRDKTFF. The CDR3 DNA is TGTGCCAGCAGTAAGGTGCGGGACAAAACTTTCTTT. The chain combines TRBV12-3 or TRBV12-4 with TRBJ1-1; possible D gene TRBD1, 6 bases. Trimming removed 5 bases from V and 12 bases from J, with 16 bases in between. The CDR3 has 12 residues.

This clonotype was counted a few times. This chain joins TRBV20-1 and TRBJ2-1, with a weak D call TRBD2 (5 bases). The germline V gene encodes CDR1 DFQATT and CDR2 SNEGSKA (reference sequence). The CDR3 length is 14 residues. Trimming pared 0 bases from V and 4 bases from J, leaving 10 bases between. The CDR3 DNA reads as TGCAGTGCTAGAGAGCGGGCCCCTTACAATGAGCAGTTCTTC. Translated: CSARERAPYNEQFF.

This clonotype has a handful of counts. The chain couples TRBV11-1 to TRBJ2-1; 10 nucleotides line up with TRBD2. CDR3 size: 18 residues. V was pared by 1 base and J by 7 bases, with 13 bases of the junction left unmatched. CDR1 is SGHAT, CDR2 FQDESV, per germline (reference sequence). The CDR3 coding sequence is TGTGCCAGCAGCTTAGAGTGGAGCCTAGCGGGAGAAGGAAATGAGCAGTTCTTC. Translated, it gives CASSLEWSLAGEGNEQFF.